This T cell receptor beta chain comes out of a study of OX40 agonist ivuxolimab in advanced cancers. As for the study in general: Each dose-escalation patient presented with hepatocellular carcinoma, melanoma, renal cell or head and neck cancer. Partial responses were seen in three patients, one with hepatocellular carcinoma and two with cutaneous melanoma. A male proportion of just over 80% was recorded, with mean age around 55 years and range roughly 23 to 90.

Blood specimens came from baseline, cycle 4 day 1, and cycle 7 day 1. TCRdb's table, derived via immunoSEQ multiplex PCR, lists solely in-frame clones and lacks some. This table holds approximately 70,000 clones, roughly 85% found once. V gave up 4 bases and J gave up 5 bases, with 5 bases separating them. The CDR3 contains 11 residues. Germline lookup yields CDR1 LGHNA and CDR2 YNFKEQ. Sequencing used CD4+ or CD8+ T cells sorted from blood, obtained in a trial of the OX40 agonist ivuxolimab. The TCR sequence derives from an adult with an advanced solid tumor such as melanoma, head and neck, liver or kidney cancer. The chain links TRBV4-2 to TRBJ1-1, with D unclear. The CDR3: CASSLGTEAFF. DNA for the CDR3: TGTGCCAGCAGCCTGGGGACTGAAGCTTTCTTT.